The clone carrying this T cell receptor (beta chain) is judged medium-sized. Antigen specificity is unknown. The sample belongs to a study of vaccination and CD4 T cells after COVID-19. For the study at large: Post-vaccination samples were procured at a median of 72 days following dose two (range 14 to 241). Overlapping peptides covering the spike proteins of SARS-CoV-2, HCoV-NL63, HCoV-OC43 and HCoV-229E were added to stimulate cells.

Study findings and constraints: Convalescent patients displayed spike mono-reactivity in 304 of 307 vaccine-specific clones.

V was cut by 0 bases and J by 0 bases, with 14 bases left in between. Germline-derived CDR1 and CDR2 are SGHDN and FVKESK. The CDR3 length is 17 residues. The treatment here: approximately nine-day PBMC culture with coronavirus spike peptide pools or control peptides (ViraFEST assay). Cultured CD4+ T cell DNA was sequenced using the Oncomine TCR Beta short-read assay. DNA came from CD4+ T cells after culture. TCRdb analysed the PCR reads with MiXCR anew, one entry per CDR3 protein. There are 8,500 to 14,000 distinct CDR3 sequences in the sample; 40% to 50% occur only once, and 29% lies in the top ten.

This chain joins TRBV14 and TRBJ1-1, with unresolved D. The sequence was obtained from a human donor who had recovered from COVID-19. Sequences were obtained from CD4+ T cells from blood, cultured in vitro. This CDR3 is CASSQEIGSLMNTEAFF. CDR3 DNA sequence: TGTGCCAGCAGCCAAGAGATCGGTTCCCTGATGAACACTGAAGCTTTCTTT.